The source of this TCR beta chain is a study of human versus mouse CDR3 diversity and MHC coevolution. Assay used: immunoSEQ multiplex PCR; TCRdb lists only in-frame clones, some missing. The data contain 50,000 to 65,000 clones, around 94% of them singletons. The CDR3 runs to 15 residues. V shed 5 bases and J 0 bases; nucleotides not matched to a gene: 1. Germline V lookup: CDR1 SGDLS, CDR2 YYNGEE. General study findings and limits: Humans had the largest estimated TCR beta repertoire, 1.5 million to 2 million clonotypes.

To note about this clone: Its matching antigen is unknown.

The chain combines TRBV9 with TRBJ2-3; 12 nucleotides agree with TRBD2. This receptor was obtained from a person in their sixties in good health. The specimen was naive CD4+ T cells from blood. Subset here: CD45RO-negative CD62L-positive naive CD4 T cells. This chain's CDR3 is CASSGTSGSTDTQYF. The CDR3, as DNA: TGTGCCAGCAGTGGGACTAGCGGGAGCACAGATACGCAGTATTTT.